A selection of T cell receptor beta chains follows, all from one sample in a study of regulatory T cells in long-lasting Graves disease. TCRdb reanalysed the multiplex PCR reads using MiXCR and keeps one entry per CDR3 protein. Of around 460,000 distinct CDR3 sequences in the sample, about 20% were seen once. The sample consisted of peripheral blood mononuclear cells (PBMCs), taken when the disease was refractory, from a patient treated with antithyroid drugs. Source of these receptors: a female donor with Graves disease. Both conserved end residues are part of each CDR3. Fields, in order: V gene, D gene, J gene, CDR3 protein. A D gene is named only where the DNA matches it firmly.

V: TRBV13
D: TRBD1
J: TRBJ2-7
CDR3: CASSPSTTGQTYEQYF

V: TRBV5-1
D: .
J: TRBJ1-1
CDR3: CASSSQLARGARTEAFF

V: TRBV28
D: .
J: TRBJ2-7
CDR3: CASSPHGQRAMYEQYF

V: TRBV7-3
D: .
J: TRBJ1-1
CDR3: CASSLTWDSEAFF

V: TRBV3-1
D: .
J: TRBJ2-6
CDR3: CASTPGAGSAGANVLTF

V: TRBV7-9
D: .
J: TRBJ2-4
CDR3: CASSLTLAKNIQYF

V: TRBV4-1
D: .
J: TRBJ1-4
CDR3: CASSSIYEKLFF

V: TRBV7-2
D: TRBD2
J: TRBJ2-7
CDR3: CASSSRTSTREQYF

V: TRBV19
D: TRBD1
J: TRBJ2-5
CDR3: CASKAGTGQETQYF

V: TRBV6-2/TRBV6-3
D: TRBD2
J: TRBJ2-7
CDR3: CASSSGGREEQYF

V: TRBV28
D: TRBD1
J: TRBJ2-7
CDR3: CASRGTGRTYEQYF

V: TRBV24-1
D: .
J: TRBJ1-5
CDR3: CATSPGQWNQPQHF

V: TRBV12-3/TRBV12-4
D: .
J: TRBJ2-3
CDR3: CASTAVITPASQYF

V: TRBV5-1
D: .
J: TRBJ1-1
CDR3: CASSPGYGRDTEAFF

V: TRBV7-2
D: .
J: TRBJ2-7
CDR3: CASSLREPLYEQYF

V: TRBV6-1
D: TRBD2
J: TRBJ2-2
CDR3: CASKSIGTSGRVPGELFF

V: TRBV7-9
D: .
J: TRBJ1-4
CDR3: CASSLQVPREEKLFF

V: TRBV7-2
D: TRBD1
J: TRBJ1-2
CDR3: CASSPGGGINYGYTF

V: TRBV20-1
D: .
J: TRBJ1-1
CDR3: CSAREPRGTHTEAFF

V: TRBV28
D: TRBD1
J: TRBJ1-4
CDR3: CASSRRDRAGEKLFF

V: TRBV7-6
D: .
J: TRBJ1-3
CDR3: CASNPVNSGNTIYF

V: TRBV19
D: .
J: TRBJ2-1
CDR3: CASSISKEQFF

V: TRBV4-1
D: TRBD1
J: TRBJ1-2
CDR3: CASSQASGTGRYYTF

V: TRBV20-1
D: .
J: TRBJ2-4
CDR3: CSARVGLERGQKNIQYF

V: TRBV7-2
D: .
J: TRBJ1-2
CDR3: CASSLVRGGNYGYTF

V: TRBV6-1
D: .
J: TRBJ1-5
CDR3: CASPEGEKQPQHF

V: TRBV24-1
D: TRBD2
J: TRBJ2-5
CDR3: CATSDNPGPGGETQYF

V: TRBV12-5
D: .
J: TRBJ1-6
CDR3: CASGLVNSPLHF

V: TRBV28
D: .
J: TRBJ1-5
CDR3: CASSFGLSPSGSNQPQHF

V: TRBV13
D: .
J: TRBJ2-5
CDR3: CASMIARQETQYF

V: TRBV7-3
D: .
J: TRBJ1-1
CDR3: CASSLRGGSNTEAFF

V: TRBV5-4
D: .
J: TRBJ1-6
CDR3: CASSWEGHNSPLHF

V: TRBV12-5
D: .
J: TRBJ1-5
CDR3: CASGGPGRSNQPQHF

V: TRBV28
D: .
J: TRBJ1-1
CDR3: CASSFIWGLNTEAFF

V: TRBV6-1
D: .
J: TRBJ1-1
CDR3: CASTLVRKATEAFF

V: TRBV7-9
D: TRBD1
J: TRBJ2-7
CDR3: CASSLLRQGKDEQYF

V: TRBV29-1
D: TRBD1
J: .
CDR3: CSVEGPTGSVYGYTF

V: TRBV6-5
D: .
J: TRBJ1-2
CDR3: CASSYSNRPGNYGYTF

V: TRBV7-2
D: .
J: TRBJ1-3
CDR3: CASSAEGPSGNTIYF